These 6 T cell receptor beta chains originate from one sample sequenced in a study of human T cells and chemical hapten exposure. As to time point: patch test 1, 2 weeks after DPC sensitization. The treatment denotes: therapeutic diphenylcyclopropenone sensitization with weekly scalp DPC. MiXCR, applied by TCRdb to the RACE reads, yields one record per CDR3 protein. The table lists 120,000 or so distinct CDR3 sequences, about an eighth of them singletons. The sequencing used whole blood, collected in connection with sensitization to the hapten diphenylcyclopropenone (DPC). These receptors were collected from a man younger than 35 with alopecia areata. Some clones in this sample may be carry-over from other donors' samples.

The CDR3 DNA is TGTGCCAGCAGCGCCGGGAGCACAGATACGCAGTATTTT. This gives the protein CASSAGSTDTQYF. V and J are TRBV9 and TRBJ2-3, with unresolved D. V gave up 3 bases and J gave up 0 bases, with 5 bases separating them. This CDR3 comprises 13 residues. Germline CDR1 SGDLS, CDR2 YYNGEE. The full variable domain, in which reference TRBV9 and TRBJ2-3 provide the parts outside the CDR3, is DSGVTQTPKHLITATGQRVTLRCSPRSGDLSVYWYQQSLDQGLQFLIQYYNGEERAKGNILERFSAQQFPDLHSELNLSSLELGDSALYFCASSAGSTDTQYFGPGTRLTVL.

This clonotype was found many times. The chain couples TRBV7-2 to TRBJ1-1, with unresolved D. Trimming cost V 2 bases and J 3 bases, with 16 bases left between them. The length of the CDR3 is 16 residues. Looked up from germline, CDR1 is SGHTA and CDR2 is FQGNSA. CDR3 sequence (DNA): TGTGCCAGCAGCTTATCCGCCAGGCCCGGAGACACTGAAGCTTTCTTT. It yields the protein CASSLSARPGDTEAFF.

The CDR3 reads CASSRGTSGSYEQYF. CDR3 DNA: TGCGCCAGCAGCCGAGGGACTAGCGGCTCCTACGAGCAGTACTTC. V and J are TRBV5-1 and TRBJ2-7, with 11 bases aligning to TRBD2. This CDR3 is built from 15 residues. Germline V gene sequence: CDR1 SGHRS, CDR2 YFSETQ. V gave up 4 bases and J gave up 0 bases; unmatched junction bases: 3.

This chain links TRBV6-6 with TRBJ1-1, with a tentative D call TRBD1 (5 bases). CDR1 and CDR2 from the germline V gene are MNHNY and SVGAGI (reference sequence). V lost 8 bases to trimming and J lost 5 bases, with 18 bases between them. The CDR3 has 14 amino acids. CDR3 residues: CASGEHQTVTEAFF. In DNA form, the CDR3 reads TGTGCCAGCGGGGAACACCAGACAGTTACTGAAGCTTTCTTT.

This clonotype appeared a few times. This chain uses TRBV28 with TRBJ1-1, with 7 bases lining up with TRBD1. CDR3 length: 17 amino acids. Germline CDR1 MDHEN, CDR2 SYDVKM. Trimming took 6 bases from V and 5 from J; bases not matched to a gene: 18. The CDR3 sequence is CASSSLMGRRGRTEAFF. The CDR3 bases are TGTGCCAGCAGCAGTTTGATGGGTAGGAGGGGGCGGACTGAAGCTTTCTTT.

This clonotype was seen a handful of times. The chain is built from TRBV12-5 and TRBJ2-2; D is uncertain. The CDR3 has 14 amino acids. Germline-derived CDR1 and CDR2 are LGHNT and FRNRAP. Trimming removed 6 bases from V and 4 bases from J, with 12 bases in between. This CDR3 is CASGPADGTGELFF. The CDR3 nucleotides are TGTGCTAGTGGCCCCGCCGACGGCACCGGGGAGCTGTTTTTT.